These 32 T cell receptor beta chains came from one sample sequenced in a study of graft-versus-host responses after intestinal transplantation. Their antigens are not known. The assay was immunoSEQ multiplex PCR, and TCRdb's table has in-frame clones only and misses some. Here the sample spans more than 80,000 clones, about 89% being singletons. Material: unstimulated CD4+ T cells sorted from spleen or lymph node cells, obtained before intestinal transplant. These receptors were taken from a human donor who received an intestinal transplant.

V gene TRBV11-3 combines with J gene TRBJ2-1; D call uncertain. CDR1 is SGHNT and CDR2 is YENEEA in the germline V gene. This CDR3 has 15 residues. V was cut by 4 bases and J by 6 bases, with 16 bases left in between. The CDR3 here is CASSSSPGLGNEQFF. In DNA, the CDR3 is TGTGCCAGCAGCTCGTCCCCGGGTTTGGGCAATGAGCAGTTCTTC.

The rearrangement joins TRBV2 to TRBJ2-4, with D uncertain. The CDR3 extends over 11 amino acids. Trimming shortened V by 5 bases and J by 7 bases, and 6 bases separated the two germline ends. Germline V gene lookup returns CDR1 SNHLY and CDR2 FYNNEI. The CDR3 is CASSLENIQYF. Written as DNA, the CDR3 is TGTGCCAGCAGTCTTGAGAACATTCAGTACTTC.

The chain recombines TRBV4-1 with TRBJ1-2; D possibly corresponds to TRBD1 (6 bases). Trimming took off 3 bases at V and 4 bases at J, with 15 bases between the two ends. Germline V CDR1 and CDR2: MGHRA, YSYEKL. The CDR3 is 15 amino acids. The CDR3: CASSHPGGGPYGYTF. The CDR3 nucleotides are TGCGCCAGCAGCCACCCCGGGGGGGGGCCCTATGGCTACACCTTC.

The rearrangement uses TRBV20-1 and TRBJ2-1, with 7 bases fitting TRBD2. Germline values: CDR1 DFQATT, CDR2 SNEGSKA (reference sequence). CDR3 length: 11 amino acids. The J segment lost 5 bases and the V segment lost 6 bases, leaving 1 base of the junction unmatched. The CDR3 is CSARGDNEQFF. The CDR3 nucleotides read TGCAGTGCCCGGGGGGACAATGAGCAGTTCTTC.

The CDR3 sequence: CASSPLGGTTEAFF. The CDR3 DNA reads TGCGCCAGCAGTCCTCTCGGAGGAACCACTGAAGCTTTCTTT. J is TRBJ1-1 and V is TRBV23-1; no clear D. TRBV23-1 is an ORF, with its function uncertain. V was shortened by 4 bases and J by 4 bases, with 13 bases between the two germline ends. This CDR3 has 14 residues.

This clone came up once. V usage is TRBV14 and J usage is TRBJ1-4; possible D gene TRBD1, 5 bases. Germline V gene lookup returns CDR1 SGHDN and CDR2 FVKESK. The CDR3 is 16 amino acids. Trimming took off 1 base at V and 0 bases at J, with 9 bases between the two ends. CDR3 DNA sequence: TGTGCCAGCAGCCAAGGACAGCTCACAACTAATGAAAAACTGTTTTTT. This gives the protein CASSQGQLTTNEKLFF.

A word on this clone: The sample carries other DNA sequences with the same CDR3. The CDR3 region has the DNA TGTGCCAGCAGCTTGCAGGGGGCTCGCACTGAAGCTTTCTTT. This codes for CASSLQGARTEAFF. This chain uses TRBV5-4 with TRBJ1-1, with 8 nucleotides matching TRBD1. CDR3 length: 14 amino acids. Germline V gene sequence: CDR1 SGHNT, CDR2 YYREEE (reference sequence). With 1 base clipped from V and 4 bases from J, the junction kept 3 bases outside the gene matches. Supplemented by reference TRBV5-4 and TRBJ1-1, the full variable domain reads ETGVTQSPTHLIKTRGQQVTLRCSSQSGHNTVSWYQQALGQGPQFIFQYYREEENGRGNFPPRFSGLQFPNYSSELNVNALELDDSALYLCASSLQGARTEAFFGQGTRLTVV.

The V gene is TRBV29-1, the J gene TRBJ2-5; the D gene is possibly TRBD1 (5 bases). The V and J ends lost 4 bases and 1 base respectively, with 19 bases between them. The V gene's germline CDR1 is SQVTM and CDR2 ANQGSEA. CDR3 length: 16 amino acids. The CDR3 DNA sequence: TGCAGCGTTGGGGGCCACCTACACACCGTCCAAGAGACCCAGTACTTC. It yields the protein CSVGGHLHTVQETQYF.

The chain is built from TRBV2 and TRBJ2-7; 11 bases fit TRBD2. CDR3 size: 15 residues. Germline CDR1 and CDR2: SNHLY and FYNNEI. The junction had 11 bases not matched to a gene; V was cut back by 6 bases and J by 7 bases. CDR3 sequence reads: CASSIQLAGVQEQYF. CDR3 nucleotides: TGTGCCAGCAGCATACAACTAGCGGGGGTCCAAGAGCAGTACTTC.

This rearrangement joins TRBV5-4 to TRBJ2-3, with no clear D. Germline V CDR1 and CDR2: SGHNT, YYREEE (reference sequence). Deletions cut 7 bases from V and 0 bases from J, with 12 bases between. This CDR3 has 14 residues. DNA of the CDR3: TGTGCCAGCTCCAGCGTCCCTAGCACAGATACGCAGTATTTT. Its translation is CASSSVPSTDTQYF. The variable domain in full, with the rest retrieved from reference TRBV5-4 and TRBJ2-3, is ETGVTQSPTHLIKTRGQQVTLRCSSQSGHNTVSWYQQALGQGPQFIFQYYREEENGRGNFPPRFSGLQFPNYSSELNVNALELDDSALYLCASSSVPSTDTQYFGPGTRLTVL.

The chain recombines TRBV28 with TRBJ1-2; 10 bases fit TRBD1. The CDR3 runs 14 residues. The V gene end was trimmed by 6 bases and the J gene end by 7 bases; junction bases not matched to a gene: 8. Germline CDR1 MDHEN, CDR2 SYDVKM. CDR3 loop: CASREAGTGAGYTF. The CDR3 nucleotides read TGTGCCAGCAGGGAAGCGGGGACAGGGGCTGGCTACACCTTC.

J is TRBJ2-3 and V is TRBV28; TRBD2 matches 7 bases. This CDR3 contains 15 residues. The ends lost 5 bases at V and 1 base at J; junction bases unmatched: 6. The germline CDR1 and CDR2 sequences are MDHEN and SYDVKM. The CDR3 DNA sequence: TGTGCCAGCAGTCCGACTAGCAGCCGCACAGATACGCAGTATTTT. Its protein product is CASSPTSSRTDTQYF.

The chain recombines TRBV5-1 with TRBJ2-7; the match to TRBD1 covers 10 bases. CDR1 and CDR2 (germline): SGHRS, YFSETQ. V trimming: 2 bases; J trimming: 3 bases; junction bases outside the gene matches: 2. There are 14 residues in the CDR3. The CDR3 nucleotides are TGCGCCAGCAGCTTCGGGGACAGGGGCTACGAGCAGTACTTC. It is translated as CASSFGDRGYEQYF.

The chain employs TRBV5-1 and TRBJ1-3; possibly TRBD1 for D (6 bases). V was cut by 3 bases and J by 4 bases, with 11 bases left in between. The germline V gene has CDR1 SGHRS and CDR2 YFSETQ. The CDR3 consists of 14 residues. CDR3 nucleotides: TGCGCCAGCAGCTCCACAGGGCCAGGAAACACCATATATTTT. It yields the protein CASSSTGPGNTIYF.

The CDR3 DNA follows: TGTGCCACCAGCAGAGATCGAGGGAGCGGGGGGGCCTACGAGCAGTACTTC. It encodes CATSRDRGSGGAYEQYF. V and J are TRBV15 and TRBJ2-7, with 10 bases that match TRBD2. Per germline, CDR1 LNHNV and CDR2 YYDKDF (reference sequence). The CDR3 runs 17 residues. V dropped 0 bases and J dropped 2; count of bases not matched to a gene: 7.

The chain couples TRBV6-6 to TRBJ2-3; D call uncertain. The germline V gene encodes CDR1 MNHNY and CDR2 SVGAGI (reference sequence). The ends were cut back, 6 bases at V and 2 bases at J, with 15 bases in the middle. The CDR3 contains 15 residues. This chain's CDR3 is CASRSSAAFTDTQYF. The CDR3 DNA sequence: TGTGCCAGCAGGTCGTCGGCGGCCTTCACAGATACGCAGTATTTT.

The rearrangement links TRBV5-1 to TRBJ1-2; D perhaps matches TRBD1 (5 bases). CDR3 length: 13 amino acids. The germline V and J ends were trimmed by 3 bases and 5 bases, with 11 bases remaining between them. Germline loops: CDR1 SGHRS, CDR2 YFSETQ. The CDR3 region has the DNA TGCGCCAGCAGCTCGAGAGACAGTTATGGCTACACCTTC. Its translation: CASSSRDSYGYTF.

The rearrangement joins TRBV5-4 to TRBJ2-7, with TRBD1 matching over 7 bases. Germline V lookup: CDR1 SGHNT, CDR2 YYREEE (reference sequence). The CDR3 totals 17 residues. Trimming removed 0 bases from V and 3 bases from J; junction bases left unmatched: 12. The CDR3 spells CASSLGTTGQGDYEQYF. DNA for the CDR3: TGTGCCAGCAGCTTGGGAACAACAGGGCAGGGGGACTACGAGCAGTACTTC.

The V gene is TRBV5-1, the J gene TRBJ2-7; 7 nucleotides align to TRBD1. The CDR3 runs 15 residues. Germline CDR1 and CDR2: SGHRS and YFSETQ. The trim removed 4 bases at V and 6 bases at J, leaving 13 bases unmatched. The CDR3 DNA sequence: TGCGCCAGCAGCCTCCTAGACAGGGATCGGCCCGAGCAGTACTTC. Its translation: CASSLLDRDRPEQYF. The full variable domain, in which reference TRBV5-1 and TRBJ2-7 provide the parts outside the CDR3, is KAGVTQTPRYLIKTRGQQVTLSCSPISGHRSVSWYQQTPGQGLQFLFEYFSETQRNKGNFPGRFSGRQFSNSRSEMNVSTLELGDSALYLCASSLLDRDRPEQYFGPGTRLTVT.

CDR3 sequence reads: CASSLRQGRGWGYTF. The CDR3 nucleotides read TGTGCCAGCAGTCTGCGACAGGGGAGAGGGTGGGGCTACACCTTC. This chain joins TRBV27 and TRBJ1-2, with TRBD1 matching 8 bases. V was clipped by 5 bases and J by 8 bases; unmatched bases: 13. CDR3 length equals 15 residues. Germline lookup yields CDR1 MNHEY and CDR2 SMNVEV (reference sequence).

This rearrangement joins TRBV2 to TRBJ2-5; D may be TRBD2 (5 bases). CDR1 is SNHLY and CDR2 is FYNNEI in the germline V gene. The V end lost 11 bases, the J end lost 7 bases, and 26 bases lay between the germline ends. CDR3 length: 15 amino acids. The CDR3, as DNA: TGTGCCGGCTCTTTGAGAGACGGGAACAGTGGGACCCAGTACTTC. Its protein product is CAGSLRDGNSGTQYF. The whole variable domain, filled in from reference TRBV2 and TRBJ2-5, reads EPEVTQTPSHQVTQMGQEVILRCVPISNHLYFYWYRQILGQKVEFLVSFYNNEISEKSEIFDDQFSVERPDGSNFTLKIRSTKLEDSAMYFCAGSLRDGNSGTQYFGPGTRLLVL.

CDR3 nucleotide sequence: TGTGCCAGCCGGACAGGGATAAAAGGATCACCCCTCCACTTT. Translated, it gives CASRTGIKGSPLHF. The chain is built from TRBV2 and TRBJ1-6; 8 bases match TRBD1. The CDR3 runs to 14 residues. Trimming cost V 8 bases and J 10 bases; bases outside gene matches: 10. Germline lookup yields CDR1 SNHLY and CDR2 FYNNEI.

The chain is built from TRBV11-2 and TRBJ1-4, with TRBD1 matching over 12 bases. The germline CDR1 and CDR2 sequences are SGHAT and FQNNGV. This CDR3 is 15 amino acids long. After removal of 8 bases from V and 8 bases from J, the junction contained 9 bases not matched to a gene. CDR3 residues: CASPGTGTGGEKLFF. The CDR3 nucleotides read TGTGCCAGCCCCGGGACCGGGACAGGGGGCGAAAAACTGTTTTTT.

The CDR3 region is CASTYEGTLNYGYTF. The DNA of the CDR3 is TGTGCCAGCACCTACGAGGGAACCCTTAACTATGGCTACACCTTC. The V call is TRBV2, the J call TRBJ1-2; D is uncertain. Germline assignment: CDR1 SNHLY and CDR2 FYNNEI. The CDR3 length is 15 residues. V shed 7 bases and J shed 1 base, with 16 bases lying between them.

The chain recombines TRBV19 with TRBJ2-2, with TRBD1 matching over 8 bases. The CDR3 length is 15 residues. The V and J ends lost 7 bases and 2 bases, in that order; junction bases with no gene match: 6. Germline V CDR1 and CDR2: LNHDA, SQIVND (reference sequence). DNA of the CDR3: TGTGCCAGTAATAACGGACAGGGCAACACCGGGGAGCTGTTTTTT. As protein: CASNNGQGNTGELFF.

The genes are TRBV2 and TRBJ2-7, with TRBD1 identical over 10 bases. CDR1 is SNHLY and CDR2 is FYNNEI in the germline V gene. Trimming removed 8 bases from V and 3 bases from J; junction bases left unmatched: 13. There are 16 residues in the CDR3. The CDR3 sequence: CASGRQGALGRYEQYF. CDR3 sequence (DNA): TGTGCCAGCGGGAGACAGGGGGCCCTTGGCCGCTACGAGCAGTACTTC.

The genes are TRBV18 and TRBJ2-2; 8 bases agree with TRBD1. Per germline, CDR1 KGHSH and CDR2 LQKENI. CDR3 length equals 15 residues. J lost 7 bases, V lost 3 bases, and 7 bases had no gene match. The CDR3 DNA reads as TGTGCCAGCTCACCTTCTCAGGGGGCCGTCGGGGAGCTGTTTTTT. It translates to CASSPSQGAVGELFF.

This chain links TRBV6-5 with TRBJ1-2, with 7 bases lining up with TRBD1. V shed 5 bases and J 1 base; nucleotides not matched to a gene: 7. CDR1 and CDR2 from the germline V gene are MNHEY and SVGAGI. This CDR3 is built from 15 residues. CDR3: CASSGQDDLNYGYTF. CDR3 bases: TGTGCCAGCAGTGGACAGGACGACCTTAACTATGGCTACACCTTC.

The rearrangement joins TRBV28 to TRBJ1-5; D is uncertain. The CDR3 sequence is 13 residues long. V shed 7 bases and J shed 2 bases, with 9 bases lying between them. Germline V gene lookup returns CDR1 MDHEN and CDR2 SYDVKM. The CDR3 DNA reads as TGTGCCAGCAACTCCGGTGGCAATCAGCCCCAGCATTTT. Translating gives CASNSGGNQPQHF.

This clone was recorded once. Other DNA sequences in the same sample also yield this CDR3. J is TRBJ2-7 and V is TRBV18, with D perhaps matching TRBD1 (5 bases). The V end was cut by 6 bases, the J end by 1 base, with 10 bases between. CDR3 size: 13 residues. The germline gives CDR1 KGHSH, CDR2 LQKENI. This CDR3 reads CASSRTGSYEQYF. Here the CDR3 DNA reads TGTGCCAGCTCGCGCACAGGATCCTACGAGCAGTACTTC.

V usage is TRBV7-9 and J usage is TRBJ1-5; tentatively, D is TRBD1 (5 bases). Germline loops: CDR1 SEHNR, CDR2 FQNEAQ (reference sequence). This CDR3 contains 14 residues. V was trimmed by 6 bases and J by 4 bases, leaving 13 bases between them. CDR3 protein: CASRGEGGNQPQHF. CDR3 sequence (DNA): TGTGCCAGCAGGGGGGAGGGCGGAAATCAGCCCCAGCATTTT.

This chain joins TRBV25-1 and TRBJ2-1, with 9 positions matching TRBD1. Germline V lookup: CDR1 MGHDK, CDR2 SYGVNS. The CDR3 consists of 16 residues. Trimming took 3 bases from V and 5 from J; bases not matched to a gene: 8. The CDR3 here is CASSDYRTGANNEQFF. CDR3 nucleotide sequence: TGTGCCAGCAGTGATTACAGGACAGGGGCGAACAATGAGCAGTTCTTC.